This record covers a single T cell receptor beta chain. Living in 24 US areas, the participants were between 18 and 89 years of age. This specimen belongs to a study of blood T cell repertoires in COVID-19. The wider study: From the United States, Italy and Spain came samples of acute and convalescent COVID-19. Nucleic acid was either cDNA or gDNA, and it came from T cells, B-cell-depleted T cells, or PBMCs.

This CDR3 contains 16 residues. V shed 5 bases and J 3 bases; nucleotides not matched to a gene: 10. Germline V CDR1 and CDR2: LNHDA, SQIVND (reference sequence). The protocol was immunoSEQ multiplex PCR, while the TCRdb copy is restricted to in-frame clones and leaves out a portion. The sample carries some 250,000 clones, about 91% recorded once. This clonotype originated in a human donor in a cohort exposed to, infected with or recovered from COVID-19 (not recorded which). The donor label of this sample is uncertain. The chain combines TRBV19 with TRBJ2-3; 8 positions match TRBD2. Sample: PBMCs or T cells enriched from blood (not recorded which). The chain's CDR3 is CASSPGTRGLTDTQYF. The CDR3 DNA sequence: TGTGCCAGTAGTCCAGGGACTAGAGGACTGACAGATACGCAGTATTTT.